This T cell receptor beta chain was identified in a study of blood T cell repertoires in COVID-19. In the study overall: Acute and convalescent COVID-19 specimens originated in the United States, Italy and Spain. T cells, B-cell-depleted T cells, or PBMCs supplied cDNA or gDNA.

As processed by the authors: Reference gene primers were amplified, and this amplification served to estimate nucleated cell counts. The data were produced by immunoSEQ multiplex PCR, yet TCRdb's version contains in-frame clones alone and is incomplete. V and J calls and clone size are as listed in that table; D and trimming were resolved from the DNA. The repertoire holds some 300,000 clones, with around 88% as singletons. It was during active infection that Seattle patients were enrolled and then longitudinally followed. Losses at the gene ends were 4 bases for V and 3 bases for J; bases not matched to a gene: 7. This CDR3 is built from 17 residues. Germline V CDR1 and CDR2: SGHRS, YFSETQ.

This receptor was obtained from a woman in her 70s with COVID-19, enrolled during active disease. The chain joins TRBV5-1 to TRBJ2-3; 14 bases map to TRBD2. Sequenced input: peripheral blood. This CDR3 is CASSKGTSGGDTDTQYF. CDR3 DNA: TGCGCCAGCAGCAAAGGGACTAGCGGGGGAGATACAGATACGCAGTATTTT.